The 14 T cell receptor beta chains reported below all come from one sample, sequenced in a study of shared clonotypes between healthy human individuals. Produced via immunoSEQ multiplex PCR; TCRdb's table is partial and in-frame only. The sample has roughly 2.5 million clones; 85% to 95% are singletons. The source material was naive CD4+ T cells sorted from blood. Subset of the sample: CD45RA+ positively selected. The receptors stem from a man younger than 30 in good health.

The chain is built from TRBV10-3 and TRBJ2-7, with D maybe TRBD2 (5 bases). CDR1 and CDR2 (germline): ENHRY, SYGVKD. Trimming took off 7 bases at V and 6 bases at J, with 19 bases between the two ends. The CDR3 loop spans 14 amino acids. CDR3 region: CAITGSPQLGEQYF. The CDR3 DNA is TGTGCCATCACGGGGAGCCCCCAGTTGGGCGAGCAGTACTTC.

The chain is built from TRBV4-3 and TRBJ2-6; no firm D call. Trimming shortened V by 4 bases and J by 2 bases, and 9 bases separated the two germline ends. The germline V gene encodes CDR1 LGHNA and CDR2 YSLEER. The CDR3 is 15 residues long. The CDR3 protein is CASSLLPPGANVLTF. CDR3 nucleotide sequence: TGCGCCAGCAGCCTCCTGCCCCCTGGGGCCAACGTCCTGACTTTC.

This clone was counted a single time. The rearrangement links TRBV19 to TRBJ1-3; D gene ambiguous. Trimming pared 3 bases from V and 1 base from J, leaving 7 bases between. The CDR3 consists of 14 residues. From germline, CDR1 is LNHDA and CDR2 SQIVND (reference sequence). CDR3 in amino acids: CASSMRESGNTIYF. CDR3 coding DNA: TGTGCCAGTAGTATGCGGGAATCTGGAAACACCATATATTTT.

The chain combines TRBV7-9 with TRBJ1-1; D is unresolved. Trimming removed 5 bases from V and 3 bases from J, with 16 bases in between. Germline V gene sequence: CDR1 SEHNR, CDR2 FQNEAQ (reference sequence). This CDR3 region has 15 residues. DNA of the CDR3: TGTGCCAGCAGCCCGGGTGTGGGCGCACACACTGAAGCTTTCTTT. It translates to CASSPGVGAHTEAFF.

V and J are TRBV27 and TRBJ1-5; TRBD1 agrees at 9 bases. J gave up 1 base and V 5 bases, and 3 bases lay outside the gene matches. The germline gives CDR1 MNHEY, CDR2 SMNVEV (reference sequence). The CDR3 runs 15 residues. Here the CDR3 reads CASSLDRGSNQPQHF. The CDR3 region has the DNA TGTGCCAGCAGTCTAGACAGGGGGAGCAATCAGCCCCAGCATTTT.

This clone occurred once. The rearrangement uses TRBV4-1 and TRBJ2-1; the D gene is possibly TRBD1 (6 bases). The germline gives CDR1 MGHRA, CDR2 YSYEKL. Trimming removed 1 base at V and 5 bases at J, with 12 bases between. The CDR3 loop spans 15 amino acids. CDR3 residues: CASSQGQGPNNEQFF. CDR3 bases: TGCGCCAGCAGCCAAGGGCAGGGGCCCAACAATGAGCAGTTCTTC.

With regard to this clone: Other DNA sequences in this sample translate to the same CDR3. The chain recombines TRBV9 with TRBJ2-1, with 8 bases matching TRBD2. Germline V gene sequence: CDR1 SGDLS, CDR2 YYNGEE. Trimming cost V 3 bases and J 4 bases; bases outside gene matches: 6. There are 15 residues in the CDR3. DNA of the CDR3: TGTGCCAGCAGCGCCGGGAGGGGGTCTTACAATGAGCAGTTCTTC. Amino acids: CASSAGRGSYNEQFF.

The chain employs TRBV14 and TRBJ2-1; 8 nucleotides align to TRBD2. V lost 2 bases and J lost 9; bases outside the gene matches: 15. Germline CDR1 reads SGHDN; CDR2 reads FVKESK. This CDR3 contains 17 residues. The CDR3: CASSQPSSSGLRAEQFF. CDR3 in DNA: TGTGCCAGCAGCCAACCATCATCTAGCGGGCTCCGGGCTGAGCAGTTCTTC.

The V call is TRBV13, the J call TRBJ2-5; tentatively, D is TRBD1 (5 bases). Trimming cost V 1 base and J 3 bases, with 12 bases left between them. This CDR3 contains 15 residues. Germline-derived CDR1 and CDR2 are PRHDT and FYEKMQ (reference sequence). The CDR3 spells CASSLVGDSKETQYF. The DNA for the CDR3 is TGTGCCAGCAGCTTAGTGGGCGACAGTAAAGAGACCCAGTACTTC. Looking up the rest from reference TRBV13 and TRBJ2-5 gives the full variable domain: AAGVIQSPRHLIKEKRETATLKCYPIPRHDTVYWYQQGPGQDPQFLISFYEKMQSDKGSIPDRFSAQQFSDYHSELNMSSLELGDSALYFCASSLVGDSKETQYFGPGTRLLVL.

This CDR3 is CASSEQGASSYEQYF. In nucleotides, the CDR3 is TGCGCCAGCAGTGAGCAGGGGGCGAGCTCCTACGAGCAGTACTTC. This chain connects TRBV10-1 to TRBJ2-7, with 8 bases aligning to TRBD1. The CDR3 is made up of 15 amino acids. Trimming at V came to 2 bases and at J to 0 bases, leaving 3 bases not matched to a gene. Germline V gene sequence: CDR1 WNHNN, CDR2 SYGVQD (reference sequence).

V and J are TRBV19 and TRBJ1-2; 9 nucleotides match TRBD1. V trimming: 3 bases; J trimming: 2 bases; junction bases outside the gene matches: 4. The CDR3 is 15 amino acids. Germline V gives CDR1 LNHDA, CDR2 SQIVND (reference sequence). DNA of the CDR3: TGTGCCAGTAGTATGGGAGGACAGGGGAACTATGGCTACACCTTC. This encodes CASSMGGQGNYGYTF.

This clone is a singleton in its sample. The V and J genes are TRBV27 and TRBJ2-7; 14 nucleotides agree with TRBD2. CDR3 length equals 17 residues. V shed 10 bases, J shed 7 bases, and the junction held 18 bases outside the gene matches. The germline V gene has CDR1 MNHEY and CDR2 SMNVEV (reference sequence). The CDR3 DNA is TGTGCCACCAGCAAAGCCTTGGGACTAGCGGGGGCGGGGGAGCAGTACTTC. Translating it yields CATSKALGLAGAGEQYF.

The V and J genes are TRBV21-1 and TRBJ1-5; whether TRBD1, the table's D call, matches the DNA was not checked. TRBV21-1 is given as a pseudogene. CDR3 length equals 13 residues. The CDR3 bases are TGTGCCAGCAAAGGCAGGAACAATCAGCCCCAGCATTTT. This encodes CASKGRNNQPQHF.

This clone was seen only once. This sequence joins TRBV5-6 and TRBJ2-1; 8 positions agree with TRBD2. Per the germline V gene, CDR1 is SGHDT and CDR2 is YYEEEE. Losses at the gene ends were 4 bases for V and 0 bases for J; bases not matched to a gene: 9. The CDR3 covers 17 residues. CDR3 residues: CASSLLAGPSSYNEQFF. For the CDR3, the DNA is TGTGCCAGCAGCCTGCTAGCGGGCCCTAGCTCCTACAATGAGCAGTTCTTC.